Presented here are 18 T cell receptor beta chains from one specimen sequenced in a study of CXCR3-negative and CXCR3-positive naive CD8 T cells. With UMI labels, 5' RACE was used to prepare the TRB cDNA libraries. TCRdb reprocessed the 5' RACE reads and stores each CDR3 protein as one record, lacking DNA. Here the sample table reports around 57,000 distinct CDR3 sequences. Specimen: memory CD8+ T cells from blood. All receptors come from a human donor in good health. Some clones in this sample may be carry-over from other donors' samples.

The V gene is TRBV7-7, the J gene TRBJ2-7; TCRdb lists TRBD2, though no DNA is available to test this call. Germline V gene data show CDR1 as SSHAT and CDR2 as FNYEAQ (reference sequence). The CDR3 runs to 13 residues. CDR3 in amino acids: CASSSGRNYEQYF.

The genes are TRBV23-1 and TRBJ2-2; there is no DNA to check the TCRdb D call of TRBD1. TRBV23-1 is identified as an open reading frame with a role that is uncertain. This CDR3 comprises 17 residues. The CDR3 spells CASSQSRIRDNTGELFF.

Here the CDR3 reads CASRGGRETQYF. The chain employs TRBV6-5 and TRBJ2-5; TCRdb calls TRBD2, which cannot be checked without DNA. The CDR3 length is 12 residues. The germline CDR1 and CDR2 sequences are MNHEY and SVGAGI.

The V gene is TRBV14, the J gene TRBJ2-2; TCRdb proposes TRBD1, but this gene call is untestable without DNA. Germline V gene data show CDR1 as SGHDN and CDR2 as FVKESK. The CDR3 runs to 18 residues. CDR3 region: CASSQLKTGGAYTGELFF. The entire variable domain, with the rest obtained from reference TRBV14 and TRBJ2-2, is as follows: EAGVTQFPSHSVIEKGQTVTLRCDPISGHDNLYWYRRVMGKEIKFLLHFVKESKQDESGMPNNRFLAERTGGTYSTLKVQPAELEDSGVYFCASSQLKTGGAYTGELFFGEGSRLTVL.

The rearrangement joins TRBV6-6 to TRBJ1-4. Germline V gene lookup returns CDR1 MNHNY and CDR2 SVGAGI (reference sequence). The CDR3 has 12 amino acids. CDR3 region: CASSGTKEKLFF.

J is TRBJ1-2 and V is TRBV6-6; the D call from TCRdb, TRBD1, cannot be confirmed without DNA. The CDR3 extends over 13 amino acids. Germline values: CDR1 MNHNY, CDR2 SVGAGI (reference sequence). CDR3 sequence: CASSYSPDYGYTF.

The chain combines TRBV7-3 with TRBJ2-3. The CDR3 loop spans 15 amino acids. Germline V CDR1 and CDR2: SGHTA, FQGTGA. The CDR3 loop reads CASSPTAISTDTQYF.

V usage is TRBV4-3 and J usage is TRBJ2-3; lacking DNA, the TRBD1 call made by TCRdb goes unchecked. In germline, CDR1 is LGHNA, CDR2 YSLEER. The CDR3 covers 16 residues. This CDR3 reads CASSHRGLPPTDTQYF.

The chain couples TRBV29-1 to TRBJ2-2. CDR1 is SQVTM, CDR2 ANQGSEA, per germline. This CDR3 comprises 13 residues. Here the CDR3 reads CSVDRANTGELFF.

The genes are TRBV29-1 and TRBJ2-7; TCRdb's D call, TRBD1, is unchecked because there is no DNA. CDR1 and CDR2 from the germline V gene are SQVTM and ANQGSEA. The CDR3 runs 12 residues. The CDR3 spells CSVVAGDYEQYF.

The chain combines TRBV5-6 with TRBJ1-2; TCRdb returns TRBD1, unconfirmable since there is no DNA. This CDR3 is 15 amino acids long. Germline CDR1 SGHDT, CDR2 YYEEEE. CDR3 residues: CASSLNEGVLYGYTF.

The V and J genes are TRBV7-9 and TRBJ2-1. The CDR3 length is 11 residues. CDR1 is SEHNR, CDR2 FQNEAQ, per germline (reference sequence). The CDR3 reads CASTLNNEQFF.

CDR3: CASSQGGTGGYNEQFF. The V call is TRBV4-3, the J call TRBJ2-1; TCRdb's D gene call, TRBD1, goes unchecked for lack of DNA. Per the germline V gene, CDR1 is LGHNA and CDR2 is YSLEER. The CDR3 is 16 residues long.

The rearrangement uses TRBV25-1 and TRBJ1-1. Germline V gene data show CDR1 as MGHDK and CDR2 as SYGVNS. This CDR3 contains 14 residues. The CDR3 sequence: CASSVGEGYTEAFF.

The V gene is TRBV12-3 or TRBV12-4, the J gene TRBJ2-7; with no DNA, the TCRdb D assignment of TRBD1 cannot be verified. The CDR3 covers 13 residues. The chain's CDR3 is CASTWTLTYEQYF.

The CDR3 here is CASSFTPAYEQYF. The gene calls are TRBV5-5 and TRBJ2-7. The V gene's germline CDR1 is SGHKS and CDR2 YYEKEE (reference sequence). There are 13 residues in the CDR3.

The rearrangement links TRBV29-1 to TRBJ2-2; TCRdb names TRBD1, which stays unverified in the absence of DNA. The germline V gene encodes CDR1 SQVTM and CDR2 ANQGSEA. The CDR3 is made up of 12 amino acids. The CDR3 is CSVVGHTGELFF.

The V call is TRBV28, the J call TRBJ2-1; the TRBD2 assignment by TCRdb is unverifiable without DNA. CDR1 MDHEN and CDR2 SYDVKM come from the germline V gene. The CDR3 is made up of 14 amino acids. CDR3 sequence: CASSLFSGTNEQFF.